The T cell receptor beta chain described here comes from a study of regulatory T cells in long-lasting Graves disease. Time point described: persistent/refractory GD, antithyroid drugs over 5 years with positive TRAb. Extracted PBMC RNA gave rise to the TCR library. TCR beta libraries were built with iRepertoire HTBI primers and Arm-PCR of CDR3 regions. TCRdb processed the multiplex PCR reads anew with MiXCR; each CDR3 protein has one entry. The sample yields fewer than 450,000 distinct CDR3 sequences, roughly a quarter seen once. CDR1 and CDR2 (germline): PRHDT, FYEKMQ (reference sequence). The junction had 3 bases not matched to a gene; V was cut back by 5 bases and J by 2 bases. This CDR3 has 15 residues.

The chain uses TRBV13 and TRBJ2-1; 10 bases agree with TRBD1. This material consisted of peripheral blood mononuclear cells (PBMCs), taken when the disease was refractory, from a patient treated with antithyroid drugs. This TCR came from a female donor with Graves disease. The CDR3 nucleotides are TGTGCCAGCAGCGAGGGACAGGGGACCTACAATGAGCAGTTCTTC. Protein product: CASSEGQGTYNEQFF. Full variable domain (missing parts from reference TRBV13 and TRBJ2-1): AAGVIQSPRHLIKEKRETATLKCYPIPRHDTVYWYQQGPGQDPQFLISFYEKMQSDKGSIPDRFSAQQFSDYHSELNMSSLELGDSALYFCASSEGQGTYNEQFFGPGTRLTVL.